This TCR beta chain is from a study of metastatic and nonmetastatic thyroid tumors. Background on the study: Repertoire data that came from the blood and tumor or nodule tissue of malignant and benign thyroid patients were compared.

This clone appeared many times. Until they underwent thyroid surgery, no patient had received any treatment. Per the original methods: Researchers built a distant-metastasis classifier for papillary thyroid cancer that drew on CDR3 differences across clinicopathological groups. TCRdb reprocessed the PCR reads via MiXCR. The V and J calls shown here were made by TCRdb, not taken from the authors' results. The sample includes about 32,000 clones, roughly 25% of them seen just once. The ends lost 1 base at V and 5 bases at J; junction bases unmatched: 3. The germline V gene has CDR1 SEHNR and CDR2 FQNEAQ (reference sequence). The CDR3 spans 15 residues.

The J gene is TRBJ2-2, the V gene TRBV7-9, with 8 nucleotides matching TRBD1. The sequencing input was blood. This receptor was identified in a female donor with papillary thyroid cancer or a benign thyroid nodule (not recorded which). Some clones in this sample may be carry-over from other donors' samples. The CDR3 here is CASSLGTGRTGELFF. CDR3 sequence (DNA): TGTGCCAGCAGCTTAGGGACAGGGAGGACCGGGGAGCTGTTTTTT.